The rows below give T cell receptor beta chains drawn from one sample of a study of T cell responses to AZD1222 COVID-19 vaccine. Method: immunoSEQ multiplex PCR; TCRdb's copy keeps in-frame clones and lacks some. The top ten clones hold roughly a tenth of a sample with around 84,000 clones, 75% to 90% of them seen once. The sequences come from peripheral blood, collected 28 days after the second AZD1222 dose. The receptors were sampled from an adult who received the AZD1222 COVID-19 vaccine. Each CDR3 is given with its conserved first and last residue. The D gene is left open where the match is weak. Some rows mark clone size as missing; the rest say once, few, many or name a class of expanded clone.

size	J	V	D	DNA	CDR3
NA	TRBJ2-2	TRBV28	NA	TGTGCCAGCAGTCCCACGGCAGGGTATGGTACCGGGGAGCTGTTTTTT	CASSPTAGYGTGELFF
NA	TRBJ2-1	TRBV9	NA	TGTGCCAGCAGCGTAGGTTCTGGGGATGAGCAGTTCTTC	CASSVGSGDEQFF
once	TRBJ1-5	TRBV6-5	NA	TGTGCCAGCAGTCCTCCTAATCAGCCCCAGCATTTT	CASSPPNQPQHF
NA	TRBJ1-2	TRBV6-1	NA	TGTGCCAGCAGTGAAAATGGCTACACCTTC	CASSENGYTF
once	TRBJ2-5	TRBV29-1	NA	TGCAGCGTTGAAGGAGGGTGGGAGACCCAGTACTTC	CSVEGGWETQYF
NA	TRBJ1-2	TRBV5-5	NA	TGTGCCAGCACCATGTTGGGGGGGTATGGCTACACCTTC	CASTMLGGYGYTF
NA	TRBJ1-2	TRBV7-2	NA	TGTGCCAGCAGCCGCGGGGGCGGCTATGGCTACACCTTC	CASSRGGGYGYTF
NA	TRBJ1-6	TRBV6-6	NA	TGTGCCAGCAGTTACTCGACCGGGAGGAATTCACCCCTCCACTTT	CASSYSTGRNSPLHF
NA	TRBJ2-1	TRBV25-1	TRBD2	TGTGCCAGCAGTGGCTCGGGGGGGATTAATGAGCAGTTCTTC	CASSGSGGINEQFF
NA	TRBJ2-5	TRBV6-1	TRBD2	TGTGCCAGCAGTGAACAGACTAGCGGGGTGGAGACCCAGTACTTC	CASSEQTSGVETQYF
once	TRBJ1-5	TRBV19	TRBD1	TGTGCCAGTAGTATAGGGGGGACAGGCGGTCATCAGCCCCAGCATTTT	CASSIGGTGGHQPQHF
NA	TRBJ2-3	TRBV27	NA	TGTGCCAGCAGTCTAGGACGGACGGCGAGCACAGATACGCAGTATTTT	CASSLGRTASTDTQYF
NA	TRBJ1-2	TRBV3-1/TRBV3-2	NA	TGTGCCAGCAGCCAAGATACCGCATATGGCTACACCTTC	CASSQDTAYGYTF
once	TRBJ2-1	TRBV5-6	NA	TGTGCCAGCAGCTTCCTAGGGACCCAGGATGAGCAGTTCTTC	CASSFLGTQDEQFF
NA	TRBJ1-4	TRBV6-5	NA	TGTGCCAGCAGTTACACTAATGAAAAACTGTTTTTT	CASSYTNEKLFF
few	TRBJ1-5	TRBV27	TRBD1	TGTGCCAGCAGTAACCAAAGACAGGGGGGAAATCAGCCCCAGCATTTT	CASSNQRQGGNQPQHF
NA	TRBJ2-7	TRBV7-9	NA	TGTGCCAGCACAGCGGTCTCCTACGAGCAGTACTTC	CASTAVSYEQYF
NA	TRBJ2-3	TRBV27	NA	TGTGCCAGCAGTTTACTCCCGGTCACAGATACGCAGTATTTT	CASSLLPVTDTQYF
few	TRBJ2-7	TRBV4-1	NA	TGCGCCAGCAGCCAGGGGCATAATCCCCCAACCTACGAGCAGTACTTC	CASSQGHNPPTYEQYF
NA	TRBJ1-1	TRBV3-1/TRBV3-2	TRBD1	TGTGCCAGCAGCCCCACCGGACAGGGGTGGACTGAAGCTTTCTTT	CASSPTGQGWTEAFF
NA	TRBJ2-7	TRBV30	NA	TGTGCCTGGAGTGAGTGGGGACGGGCCTACGAGCAGTACTTC	CAWSEWGRAYEQYF
NA	TRBJ2-6	TRBV10-2	NA	TGCGCCAGCGGCGGACGGCCGAGCTCTGGGGCCAACGTCCTGACTTTC	CASGGRPSSGANVLTF
NA	TRBJ1-2	TRBV12-3/TRBV12-4	NA	TGTGCCAGCAGCCAGCGACCATTATATGGCTACACCTTC	CASSQRPLYGYTF
NA	TRBJ2-3	TRBV2	NA	TGTGCCAGTGGTGGGGTGGGGACAGATACGCAGTATTTT	CASGGVGTDTQYF
NA	TRBJ1-2	TRBV19	NA	TGTGCCAGTAGTACCGCCGTGAGGGGCCTCCAGGGCTACACCTTC	CASSTAVRGLQGYTF
NA	TRBJ2-5	TRBV7-8	NA	TGTGCCAGCAGCTTAGTTACAGGCGTTCTGGGGGACCAAGAGACCCAGTACTTC	CASSLVTGVLGDQETQYF
NA	TRBJ2-7	TRBV18	TRBD1	TGTGCCAGCTCACCAGCGGGACAGGGCCCGCAGTACTTC	CASSPAGQGPQYF